The 16 T cell receptor beta chains given below trace back to one sample, sequenced in a study of blood T cells in healthy people across ages. Next came a second PCR, run for about 6 to 12 cycles, which used a sample-barcoded 5' primer along with a J-beta primer mix. TCRdb re-called the 5' RACE reads with MiXCR, one entry per CDR3 protein. The sample comprises 920,000 or so distinct CDR3 sequences, 40% to 55% of which are singletons, and approximately 20% rests with the top ten. What was sequenced was blood. These receptor sequences come from a woman in her sixties or seventies in good health.

V is TRBV15 and J is TRBJ1-1; 7 bases fit TRBD1. J gave up 7 bases and V 3 bases, and 5 bases lay outside the gene matches. There are 13 residues in the CDR3. Germline V gene sequence: CDR1 LNHNV, CDR2 YYDKDF (reference sequence). The CDR3 reads CATSRTGRVEAFF. In DNA form, the CDR3 reads TGTGCCACCAGCAGGACAGGGAGGGTTGAAGCTTTCTTT.

A few counts support this clonotype. V gene TRBV20-1 combines with J gene TRBJ2-7, with D uncertain. V lost 3 bases to trimming and J lost 2 bases, with 14 bases between them. The CDR3 extends over 14 amino acids. Germline CDR1 is DFQATT and CDR2 is SNEGSKA (reference sequence). The CDR3 DNA reads TGCAGTGCTAGCTCCTCGGTGACCCCCTACGAGCAGTACTTC. Translation gives CSASSSVTPYEQYF.

Turning to this clonotype: The junction and the germline gene differ at one end; a read error may be behind it. The gene calls are TRBV2 and TRBJ2-1, with D possibly TRBD1 on 6 matching bases. Germline V gives CDR1 SNHLY, CDR2 FYNNEI. This CDR3 is 15 amino acids long. The CDR3 bases are TGCGCCAGCAGTGAAGCGAGGGGGACAACCCACGAGCAGTTCTTC. Translated: CASSEARGTTHEQFF.

V gene TRBV29-1 combines with J gene TRBJ2-7, with TRBD1 identical over 9 bases. The CDR3 extends over 15 amino acids. Germline V CDR1 and CDR2: SQVTM, ANQGSEA. V was pared by 4 bases and J by 2 bases, with 9 bases of the junction left unmatched. The CDR3 sequence: CSVVTGTGSPYEQYF. CDR3 sequence (DNA): TGCAGCGTTGTTACGGGGACAGGGAGCCCCTACGAGCAGTACTTC.

The V gene is TRBV3-1, the J gene TRBJ2-7; D may match TRBD1 or TRBD2 (5 bases each). This CDR3 has 15 amino acids. Germline CDR1 and CDR2: LGHDT and YNNKEL (reference sequence). The V end lost 1 base, the J end lost 3 bases, and 13 bases lay between the germline ends. The CDR3 protein is CASSQGVRGIYEQYF. In DNA, the CDR3 is TGTGCCAGCAGCCAAGGTGTTCGGGGCATCTACGAGCAGTACTTC.

In this sample, this clonotype turned up a few times. V and J are TRBV2 and TRBJ2-7, with no clear D. Trimming pared 2 bases from V and 5 bases from J, leaving 16 bases between. This CDR3 is 15 amino acids long. Germline lookup yields CDR1 SNHLY and CDR2 FYNNEI. The CDR3 DNA reads as TGTGCCAGCAGTGAATTGGCCACGGGCCAAAACGAGCAGTACTTC. Protein product: CASSELATGQNEQYF.

This clonotype was seen only a few times. The V and J genes are TRBV19 and TRBJ1-2, with D possibly matching TRBD1 (5 bases). V dropped 9 bases and J dropped 3 bases, with 14 bases sitting between them. There are 13 residues in the CDR3. Germline-derived CDR1 and CDR2 are LNHDA and SQIVND (reference sequence). DNA for the CDR3: TGTGCCAGCGACGGAGACAGATACTATGGCTACACCTTC. As protein: CASDGDRYYGYTF.

V gene TRBV11-2 combines with J gene TRBJ2-7; tentatively, D is TRBD1 (5 bases). The germline gives CDR1 SGHAT, CDR2 FQNNGV. The CDR3 length is 15 residues. V shed 1 base and J shed 4 bases, with 14 bases lying between them. The CDR3 region is CASSLGPTAVYEQYF. The CDR3 DNA reads as TGTGCCAGCAGCTTAGGGCCGACAGCCGTATACGAGCAGTACTTC.

V usage is TRBV11-2 and J usage is TRBJ2-7; 8 bases agree with TRBD1. Per germline, CDR1 SGHAT and CDR2 FQNNGV. The J segment lost 2 bases and the V segment lost 5 bases, leaving 11 bases of the junction unmatched. The CDR3 is made up of 16 amino acids. CDR3 amino acids: CASSPSPGGTPYEQYF. The DNA of the CDR3 is TGTGCCAGCAGCCCTTCTCCAGGGGGCACCCCCTACGAGCAGTACTTC.

This clonotype was counted at least ten times. The chain uses TRBV7-2 and TRBJ2-3, with 7 bases lining up with TRBD1. V lost 8 bases to trimming and J lost 7 bases; unmatched junction nucleotides: 3. The length of the CDR3 is 11 residues. Germline V gene lookup returns CDR1 SGHTA and CDR2 FQGNSA. The CDR3 nucleotides read TGTGCCAGCGACAGGGCATATACGCAGTATTTT. Residues: CASDRAYTQYF.

The V gene is TRBV24-1, the J gene TRBJ2-1; D uncertain. The V end lost 2 bases, the J end lost 7 bases, and 14 bases lay between the germline ends. The CDR3 is 15 amino acids. CDR1 is KGHDR, CDR2 SFDVKD, per germline. The CDR3 here is CATSDSGPVRNEQFF. In DNA form, the CDR3 reads TGTGCCACCAGTGATTCCGGGCCTGTTAGGAATGAGCAGTTCTTC.

J is TRBJ2-1 and V is TRBV6-1; tentatively, D is TRBD2 (5 bases). The V gene's germline CDR1 is MNHNS and CDR2 SASEGT. The CDR3 is made up of 14 amino acids. V was pared by 8 bases and J by 7 bases, with 18 bases between. The CDR3 DNA follows: TGTGCCAGCGAGAGGGCCGTGGAAAGGAATGAGCAGTTCTTC. It yields the protein CASERAVERNEQFF.

V is TRBV5-5 and J is TRBJ2-5; TRBD2 aligns across 9 bases. V gave up 5 bases and J gave up 1 base; unmatched junction bases: 24. Germline CDR1 reads SGHKS; CDR2 reads YYEKEE (reference sequence). The CDR3 has 21 amino acids. The DNA for the CDR3 is TGTGCCAGCAGTCCATTAACGCAGGGGCCTAGCGGGATTTTGGTCCAAGAGACCCAGTACTTC. Residues: CASSPLTQGPSGILVQETQYF. The full variable domain, its missing parts supplied by reference TRBV5-5 and TRBJ2-5, is DAGVTQSPTHLIKTRGQQVTLRCSPISGHKSVSWYQQVLGQGPQFIFQYYEKEERGRGNFPDRFSARQFPNYSSELNVNALLLGDSALYLCASSPLTQGPSGILVQETQYFGPGTRLLVL.

This clonotype appeared a few times. This chain joins TRBV25-1 and TRBJ2-4; weak D call: TRBD1 (6 bases). Judging by the DNA end, TRBJ2-7 fits better; the J call may be wrong. Germline loops: CDR1 MGHDK, CDR2 SYGVNS. This CDR3 comprises 13 residues. CDR3: CASRGQITYEQYF. The CDR3 bases are TGTGCCAGCAGAGGACAGATAACCTACGAGCAGTACTTC.

The rearrangement joins TRBV20-1 to TRBJ2-7; 9 positions agree with TRBD2. Germline lookup yields CDR1 DFQATT and CDR2 SNEGSKA (reference sequence). The CDR3 extends over 15 amino acids. The V and J ends lost 5 bases and 4 bases, in that order; junction bases with no gene match: 12. Here the CDR3 DNA reads TGCAGTGCTCTAGACCCCGGGACTAGCAGTTACGAGCAGTACTTC. Protein product: CSALDPGTSSYEQYF.

This chain joins TRBV6-4 and TRBJ2-7, with 9 bases identical to TRBD2. This CDR3 is built from 18 residues. CDR1 MRHNA and CDR2 SNTAGT come from the germline V gene. With V trimmed by 5 bases and J by 0 bases, 14 bases remained unmatched. CDR3 DNA: TGTGCCAGCAGTCGATCCCCCGTCAGGACTAGCGACTCCTACGAGCAGTACTTC. Translated: CASSRSPVRTSDSYEQYF.